The T cell receptor (beta chain) under discussion was sequenced for a study of blood T cell repertoires in COVID-19 (dated by TCRdb to 2019 to 2021). Study-wide context: The collaborator samples originated in the United States, Italy and Spain and spanned the acute and convalescent phases of COVID-19. Samples came from the ongoing ImmuneRACE study (first 160 participants) plus 1,254 subjects from 6 global collaborators. The dataset comprised deeply sampled blood TCRbeta repertoires from subjects exposed to, actively infected with, or recovered from COVID-19. A freely available public database, intended as a resource for researchers studying the immune response to SARS-CoV-2, is where the repertoires were released. Nearly every sample came with metadata listing a de-identified subject ID, COVID-19 status, age in years and sex. HLA class I and class II types, where available, came from metadata supplied by the sample provider rather than from assay-based typing. The material from the prospective study consisted of cDNA or gDNA derived from T cells, B-cell-depleted T cells, or PBMCs. Beyond this particular receptor, the publication reports: The amount of clinical and demographic metadata varied by source and participant and was provided uncurated.

The CDR3 sequence holds 14 residues, the cysteine and phenylalanine included. Of all the DNA, just the CDR3 is kept, 42 bases in frame from base 1. Based on the germline V gene, the CDR1 and CDR2 sequences are MRHNA and SNTAGT. Trimming at the junction amounts to 3 bases on V and 7 bases on J, and the germline ends lie 13 bases apart. TCRbeta CDR3 regions were amplified from genomic DNA by means of the immunoSEQ Assay, a bias-controlled multiplex PCR. In the source study's methods: Nucleated cell counts per sample were estimated from amplification of reference gene primers within the assay. Sequence reads were collapsed and filtered to measure the absolute abundance of every unique TCRbeta CDR3 rearrangement. For each sample, productive Simpson clonality was calculated by taking the square root of Simpson's diversity index across productive rearrangements. TCRdb provides this immuneACCESS table in a form limited to in-frame rearrangements. Some clones are lacking; in checked studies, under half of them reflect an unresolved V gene, and why the rest are absent is not known. V and J calls and clone size are given by that table; D and trimming were obtained from the DNA. Here the sample has 150,000 to 200,000 clones; 84% occur a single time. The top ten clonotypes cover approximately 16% of the sample.

In the case of this clone: Its antigen remains unidentified. Base qualities are missing; no much larger clone stands one base away.

Participants in the prospective study were enrolled through a virtual design, were aged roughly 18 to 100 years, and lived in 24 United States geographic areas. In the prospective study, participants were assigned to cohorts based on the clinical history participants reported in a screening survey and a study questionnaire. For ImmuneRACE Cohort 3, a participant was defined as recovered based on two consecutive negative NP/OP PCR tests, clearance by a healthcare professional, or resolution of symptoms. Mobile phlebotomists in the prospective study collected whole blood, serum and a nasopharyngeal or oropharyngeal swab from every participant. Participants in the prospective study had the option to provide additional blood draws and questionnaires over an approximately 2-month period. Before DNA extraction, prospective study blood samples were shipped either frozen or at room temperature.

The clonotype originates from a man in his fifties or sixties who had recovered from COVID-19. Recombination joined TRBV6-4 with TRBJ2-1; the D gene is possibly TRBD2, with 7 bases matching. The sequenced sample consisted of PBMCs or T cells enriched from blood (not recorded which). The sequence in DNA is TGTGCCAGCAGTGAGGGGGGGGCACAGAATGAGCAGTTCTTC. Its translation is CASSEGGAQNEQFF.